This T cell receptor beta chain was documented in a study of blood T cell repertoires in COVID-19. Across the study: The United States, Italy and Spain provided the acute and convalescent COVID-19 samples. Sample material is recorded as cDNA or gDNA derived from T cells, B-cell-depleted T cells, or PBMCs.

This CDR3 is built from 14 residues. Trimming stripped 2 bases from V and 6 bases from J, with 13 bases between. Germline CDR1 LGHDT, CDR2 YNNKEL (reference sequence). Original methodology: Amplification with reference gene primers provided the estimates of nucleated cell counts. Data came from immunoSEQ multiplex PCR; TCRdb stores just in-frame clones and leaves some out. The V and J calls and clone size were taken over from that table, and D and trimming were inferred from the DNA. The sample carries around 120,000 clones, about 80% recorded once. Material: peripheral blood. This chain joins TRBV3-1 (or the pseudogene TRBV3-2) and TRBJ1-1; perhaps TRBD1 as D (5 bases). The clonotype was recovered from a man aged 40-55 years with active or convalescent COVID-19. The CDR3 loop reads CASSQRGGAPEAFF. In DNA form, the CDR3 reads TGTGCCAGCAGCCAAAGGGGTGGGGCCCCTGAAGCTTTCTTT.